This entry lists 17 T cell receptor beta chains sequenced from one sample in a study of CD8 T cells in ankylosing spondylitis. TCRdb re-derived calls from the 5' RACE reads in MiXCR, one entry per CDR3 protein. The profile shows under 150,000 distinct CDR3 sequences, 8% to 9% of them singletons. Sequencing used synovial fluid, either unsorted or a sorted T cell fraction (not recorded which). The origin of the receptors is a male donor with ankylosing spondylitis.

Many counts were recorded for this clonotype. The rearrangement links TRBV20-1 to TRBJ2-3, with 9 bases aligning to TRBD1. There are 13 residues in the CDR3. J gave up 3 bases and V 5 bases, and 3 bases lay outside the gene matches. The V gene's germline CDR1 is DFQATT and CDR2 SNEGSKA (reference sequence). CDR3 sequence: CSAHRGRTDTQYF. CDR3 in DNA: TGCAGTGCTCACAGGGGGCGGACAGATACGCAGTATTTT.

This clonotype was seen repeatedly, ten times or more. V and J are TRBV7-2 and TRBJ2-3, with D perhaps TRBD2 (7 bases). The germline CDR1 and CDR2 sequences are SGHTA and FQGNSA. The germline V and J ends were trimmed by 2 bases and 1 base, with 16 bases remaining between them. The CDR3 length is 17 residues. The CDR3 is CASSLRFGGARTDTQYF. In DNA form, the CDR3 reads TGTGCCAGCAGCTTACGATTTGGGGGGGCCCGCACAGATACGCAGTATTTT.

This clonotype occurred many times. The rearrangement joins TRBV28 to TRBJ1-5; TRBD1 might be the D (5 bases). The germline V gene encodes CDR1 MDHEN and CDR2 SYDVKM. The CDR3 contains 14 residues. Trimming stripped 6 bases from V and 6 bases from J, with 15 bases between. This CDR3 reads CASSETQGSQPQHF. The CDR3 nucleotides are TGTGCCAGCAGCGAGACCCAGGGAAGTCAGCCCCAGCATTTT.

This clonotype was recorded many times. This chain connects TRBV15 to TRBJ2-2, with 7 nucleotides matching TRBD2. After removal of 1 base from V and 7 bases from J, the junction contained 6 bases not matched to a gene. The germline V gene encodes CDR1 LNHNV and CDR2 YYDKDF (reference sequence). The CDR3 runs 15 residues. The CDR3 here is CATSRVTSSGGELFF. The CDR3 DNA sequence: TGTGCCACCAGCAGAGTGACTAGCTCGGGCGGGGAGCTGTTTTTT.

This clonotype was recorded many times. V usage is TRBV28 and J usage is TRBJ2-3; D may match TRBD1 or TRBD2 (5 bases each). Trimming shortened V by 6 bases and J by 4 bases, and 11 bases separated the two germline ends. CDR1 and CDR2 from the germline V gene are MDHEN and SYDVKM. The CDR3 loop spans 13 amino acids. For the CDR3, the DNA is TGTGCCAGCAGAGGTGAGGGGTCAGATACGCAGTATTTT. Its translation is CASRGEGSDTQYF.

The chain recombines TRBV7-6 with TRBJ2-4; 14 bases fit TRBD2. The V and J ends lost 5 bases and 0 bases, in that order; junction bases with no gene match: 12. This CDR3 has 20 amino acids. Germline V lookup: CDR1 SGHVS, CDR2 FNYEAQ. The CDR3 loop is CASSPSSGTSGSRAKNIQYF. The DNA of the CDR3 is TGTGCCAGCAGCCCCTCCTCCGGGACTAGCGGGAGCCGAGCCAAAAACATTCAGTACTTC.

This clonotype appeared a few times. The rearrangement joins TRBV7-2 to TRBJ1-5; no reliable D call. Germline V gene data show CDR1 as SGHTA and CDR2 as FQGNSA. Trimming left V 1 base short and J 9 bases short, with 19 bases between. The CDR3 has 16 amino acids. CDR3 in amino acids: CASSLGAGRLERPQHF. CDR3 nucleotides: TGTGCCAGCAGCTTAGGCGCCGGCCGCCTGGAACGGCCCCAGCATTTT.

A word on this clonotype: This may be a read error, as it is one base from a much larger clone. The chain carries TRBV6-1 and TRBJ1-2; D unresolved. Trimming shortened V by 5 bases and J by 1 base, and 8 bases separated the two germline ends. Germline V gene lookup returns CDR1 MNHNS and CDR2 SASEGT. This CDR3 has 13 residues. CDR3 DNA: TGTGCCAGCAGTAGTCAGGATAACTATGGCTACACCTTC. Its protein product is CASSSQDNYGYTF.

There are many counts of this clonotype. This rearrangement joins TRBV11-2 to TRBJ1-1; 11 bases map to TRBD1. CDR3 size: 16 residues. Losses at the gene ends were 5 bases for V and 4 bases for J; bases not matched to a gene: 9. Looked up from germline, CDR1 is SGHAT and CDR2 is FQNNGV. The CDR3, as DNA: TGTGCCAGCAGCCGCGGACAGGGGGCTATTGGCACTGAAGCTTTCTTT. Translating gives CASSRGQGAIGTEAFF.

The chain is built from TRBV5-4 and TRBJ1-1; no definite D call. The CDR3 runs 13 residues. V was shortened by 0 bases and J by 4 bases, with 7 bases between the two germline ends. The germline V gene has CDR1 SGHNT and CDR2 YYREEE (reference sequence). The CDR3 region is CASSLEASTEAFF. CDR3 sequence (DNA): TGTGCCAGCAGCTTGGAGGCGTCCACTGAAGCTTTCTTT.

This clonotype was counted ten times or more. The chain recombines TRBV15 with TRBJ2-6, with D tentatively TRBD1 (7 bases). The V gene lost 4 bases and the J gene lost 7 bases, with 17 bases spanning the gap. The CDR3 sequence is 16 residues long. From germline, CDR1 is LNHNV and CDR2 YYDKDF (reference sequence). The CDR3 bases are TGTGCCACCAGCAAGCGTCAGGGGGGATTAGCCAACGTCCTGACTTTC. It is translated as CATSKRQGGLANVLTF.

This clonotype occurred a few times. The chain joins TRBV24-1 to TRBJ1-1; D may be TRBD1 (5 bases). The V end was cut by 9 bases, the J end by 3 bases, with 13 bases between. Germline CDR1 reads KGHDR; CDR2 reads SFDVKD. The CDR3 loop spans 13 amino acids. CDR3 residues: CATQDRGYTEAFF. The DNA for the CDR3 is TGTGCCACCCAAGACAGAGGTTACACTGAAGCTTTCTTT.

V is TRBV28 and J is TRBJ2-7, with 7 bases aligning to TRBD2. Trimming at V came to 4 bases and at J to 3 bases, leaving 12 bases not matched to a gene. Germline-derived CDR1 and CDR2 are MDHEN and SYDVKM. This CDR3 comprises 16 residues. CDR3 bases: TGTGCCAGCAGTTACAGAGGCCGGGAGGTCCGCTACGAGCAGTACTTC. Translated: CASSYRGREVRYEQYF.

Concerning this clonotype: The conserved phenylalanine or tryptophan normally closing the CDR3 is absent here, so this likely arose from a read error. The rearrangement joins TRBV29-1 to TRBJ2-2, with D perhaps TRBD1 (6 bases). CDR3 size: 13 residues. Germline-derived CDR1 and CDR2 are SQVTM and ANQGSEA. This CDR3 is CSIDRWNTGELFL. In DNA, the CDR3 is TGCAGCATTGACAGGTGGAACACCGGGGAGCTGTTTCTT.

This clonotype was seen ten or more times. The J gene is TRBJ1-2, the V gene TRBV12-3 or TRBV12-4, with 7 nucleotides matching TRBD1. The CDR3 totals 14 residues. The ends lost 3 bases at V and 4 bases at J; junction bases unmatched: 5. CDR3 residues: CASSLGRGGYGYTF. As DNA, the CDR3 is TGTGCCAGCAGTTTGGGCAGGGGGGGCTATGGCTACACCTTC.

This clonotype was counted only a few times. The chain is built from TRBV28 and TRBJ1-4; 10 bases agree with TRBD1. The trim removed 6 bases at V and 10 bases at J, leaving 17 bases unmatched. CDR1 and CDR2 from the germline V gene are MDHEN and SYDVKM. The CDR3 consists of 17 residues. The CDR3 coding sequence is TGTGCCAGCAGGGATTTCCGGACAGGGGGATATAGTGGAAAACTGTTTTTT. This gives the protein CASRDFRTGGYSGKLFF.

This clonotype was picked up many times. The chain employs TRBV18 and TRBJ1-1, with 7 nucleotides matching TRBD1. With 3 bases clipped from V and 6 bases from J, the junction kept 7 bases outside the gene matches. CDR1 is KGHSH and CDR2 is LQKENI in the germline V gene. The CDR3 is 14 residues long. The CDR3 region is CASSPDTGVPEAFF. CDR3 in DNA: TGTGCCAGCTCACCCGATACAGGGGTCCCTGAAGCTTTCTTT.